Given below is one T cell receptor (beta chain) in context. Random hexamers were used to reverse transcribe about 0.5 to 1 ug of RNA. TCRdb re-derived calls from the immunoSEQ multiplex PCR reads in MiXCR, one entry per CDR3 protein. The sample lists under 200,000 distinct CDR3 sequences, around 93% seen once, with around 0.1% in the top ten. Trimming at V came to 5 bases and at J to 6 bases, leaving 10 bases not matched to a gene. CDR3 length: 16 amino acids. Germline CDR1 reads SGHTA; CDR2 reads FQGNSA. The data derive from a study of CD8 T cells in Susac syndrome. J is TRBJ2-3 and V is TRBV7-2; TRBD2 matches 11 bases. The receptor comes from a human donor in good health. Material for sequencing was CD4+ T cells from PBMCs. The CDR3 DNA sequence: TGTGCCAGCAGCCGTTATGCGACTAGCGGGGTGGATACGCAGTATTTT. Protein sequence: CASSRYATSGVDTQYF.